Following are 21 T cell receptor beta chains from one sample sequenced in a study of CD8+ T cells in alopecia areata. It was cDNA, reverse transcribed from extracted RNA, that served as the sequencing template. Sequenced by immunoSEQ multiplex PCR; TCRdb stores in-frame clones only, minus some. Here the sample spans more than 130,000 clones, roughly four fifths being singletons. The treatment: oral pan-JAK inhibitor, 5-10 mg twice daily. Source: CD8+ T cells sorted from blood, taken at week 4, from a patient treated with tofacitinib. The receptor set was obtained from a human donor with alopecia areata.

The J gene is TRBJ2-3, the V gene TRBV4-3; TRBD2 matches at 7 bases. The CDR3 has 20 residues. With 0 bases clipped from V and 0 bases from J, the junction kept 15 bases outside the gene matches. Per the germline V gene, CDR1 is LGHNA and CDR2 is YSLEER. The CDR3 reads CASSQDLGSGPGGSTDTQYF. The DNA of the CDR3 is TGCGCCAGCAGCCAAGATCTGGGTAGCGGGCCCGGTGGTAGCACAGATACGCAGTATTTT.

The chain is built from TRBV10-2 and TRBJ2-1; 11 nucleotides match TRBD2. The V segment lost 7 bases and the J segment 8 bases; nucleotides outside the gene matches: 7. The CDR3 is made up of 14 amino acids. Germline values: CDR1 WSHSY, CDR2 SAAADI. The CDR3 is CASNSGGVWDEQFF. DNA for the CDR3: TGCGCCAGCAATAGCGGGGGGGTTTGGGATGAGCAGTTCTTC.

The genes are TRBV7-6 and TRBJ2-2; D is ambiguous. In germline, CDR1 is SGHVS, CDR2 FNYEAQ. V lost 5 bases and J 5 bases, leaving 9 bases between the germline ends. The CDR3 length is 13 residues. CDR3 amino acids: CASSHGRTGELFF. CDR3 sequence (DNA): TGTGCCAGCAGCCACGGACGGACCGGGGAGCTGTTTTTT. Together with reference TRBV7-6 and TRBJ2-2, the CDR3 gives the full variable domain: GAGVSQSPRYKVTKRGQDVALRCDPISGHVSLYWYRQALGQGPEFLTYFNYEAQQDKSGLPNDRFSAERPEGSISTLTIQRTEQRDSAMYRCASSHGRTGELFFGEGSRLTVL.

To note about this clone: An end of the junction does not agree with germline; a read error may underlie this. The chain uses TRBV7-7 and TRBJ2-2, with D possibly being TRBD1 (6 bases). CDR3 length: 14 residues. Germline V gene lookup returns CDR1 SSHAT and CDR2 FNYEAQ (reference sequence). The CDR3 sequence is CASSRQANTGELFF. In DNA form, the CDR3 reads TGTGCTAGCAGCCGACAGGCGAACACCGGGGAGCTGTTTTTT.

This chain joins TRBV27 and TRBJ1-5; D possibly corresponds to TRBD1 (5 bases). V was shortened by 0 bases and J by 1 base, with 10 bases between the two germline ends. This CDR3 comprises 16 residues. Germline CDR1 is MNHEY and CDR2 is SMNVEV (reference sequence). CDR3 loop: CASSLSKGTSNQPQHF. The DNA for the CDR3 is TGTGCCAGCAGTTTATCGAAGGGGACCAGCAATCAGCCCCAGCATTTT.

This clone has a handful of counts. This chain uses TRBV14 with TRBJ2-1; D is undetermined. CDR3 size: 15 residues. V was cut by 3 bases and J by 7 bases, with 16 bases left in between. In germline, CDR1 is SGHDN, CDR2 FVKESK. CDR3 loop: CASSQGTTPPNEQFF. The CDR3 bases are TGTGCCAGCAGCCAGGGTACAACCCCACCGAATGAGCAGTTCTTC.

This chain links TRBV21-1 with TRBJ2-3; the table names TRBD1, a call not compared with the DNA. TRBV21-1 corresponds to a pseudogene. CDR3 size: 14 residues. In DNA form, the CDR3 reads TGTGCCAGCAGCCCGCGACACTTCACAGATACGCAGTATTTT. Its translation is CASSPRHFTDTQYF.

This sequence joins TRBV7-6 and TRBJ2-7; TRBD1 matches at 10 bases. This CDR3 is 15 amino acids long. Germline-derived CDR1 and CDR2 are SGHVS and FNYEAQ. V lost 5 bases and J lost 3; bases outside the gene matches: 7. The CDR3 here is CASSPGQGLDYEQYF. The CDR3, as DNA: TGTGCCAGCAGCCCGGGACAGGGGCTTGACTACGAGCAGTACTTC.

The rearrangement uses TRBV7-9 and TRBJ2-3; TRBD2 matches 11 bases. The V and J ends lost 5 bases and 2 bases, in that order; junction bases with no gene match: 3. CDR1 and CDR2 from the germline V gene are SEHNR and FQNEAQ (reference sequence). CDR3 length: 15 residues. The CDR3 loop is CASSVSGGATDTQYF. DNA of the CDR3: TGTGCCAGCAGCGTTAGCGGGGGGGCCACAGATACGCAGTATTTT.

This chain uses TRBV2 with TRBJ2-1, with 7 bases lining up with TRBD2. The CDR3 sequence is 13 residues long. V was pared by 9 bases and J by 4 bases, with 6 bases of the junction left unmatched. From germline, CDR1 is SNHLY and CDR2 FYNNEI. The chain's CDR3 is CASERDEYNEQFF. CDR3 in DNA: TGTGCCAGTGAGCGGGATGAATACAATGAGCAGTTCTTC.

J is TRBJ1-1 and V is TRBV7-2; tentatively, D is TRBD1 (6 bases). Germline V gives CDR1 SGHTA, CDR2 FQGNSA. This CDR3 contains 14 residues. V shed 3 bases and J shed 1 base, with 9 bases lying between them. The CDR3 sequence is CASSLAGENTEAFF. DNA of the CDR3: TGTGCCAGCAGCTTGGCAGGGGAGAACACTGAAGCTTTCTTT.

The rearrangement links TRBV6-5 to TRBJ1-5, with D uncertain. Trimming pared 2 bases from V and 7 bases from J, leaving 12 bases between. Germline V gene data show CDR1 as MNHEY and CDR2 as SVGAGI. This CDR3 comprises 14 residues. This CDR3 is CASSYDRVLQPQHF. CDR3 sequence (DNA): TGTGCCAGCAGTTACGATCGGGTTCTCCAGCCCCAGCATTTT.

This clone was detected only once. The chain carries TRBV27 and TRBJ1-2, with 8 bases aligning to TRBD1. The CDR3 runs 15 residues. CDR1 and CDR2 (germline): MNHEY, SMNVEV (reference sequence). The J segment lost 3 bases and the V segment lost 6 bases, leaving 9 bases of the junction unmatched. CDR3: CASRSPLTGDYGYTF. The CDR3 DNA follows: TGTGCCAGCAGATCACCATTGACAGGGGACTATGGCTACACCTTC.

V gene TRBV25-1 combines with J gene TRBJ1-2; no clear D. The CDR3 has 12 residues. Germline V CDR1 and CDR2: MGHDK, SYGVNS. V lost 11 bases, J lost 8 bases, and 18 bases lay in between. The CDR3 loop is CAALGKGGGYTF. The CDR3 coding sequence is TGTGCCGCCCTAGGGAAGGGAGGAGGCTACACCTTC.

The chain is built from TRBV4-1 and TRBJ1-6; TRBD1 is a possible D gene (5 bases). Germline V CDR1 and CDR2: MGHRA, YSYEKL. Deletions cut 4 bases from V and 6 bases from J, with 10 bases between. CDR3 size: 14 residues. The CDR3 region is CASSPGTGNSPLHF. As DNA, the CDR3 is TGCGCCAGCAGCCCGGGGACGGGTAATTCACCCCTCCACTTT.

The gene calls are TRBV30 and TRBJ2-3; D not resolved. Germline V gives CDR1 GTSNPN, CDR2 SVGIG (reference sequence). V was trimmed by 2 bases and J by 6 bases, leaving 6 bases between them. This CDR3 spans 11 amino acids. CDR3 sequence: CAWSWVDTQYF. The CDR3, as DNA: TGTGCCTGGAGTTGGGTCGATACGCAGTATTTT.

The CDR3 sequence is CSVEMLAGGRPPETQYF. The CDR3, as DNA: TGCAGCGTTGAGATGCTAGCGGGGGGCCGCCCCCCTGAGACCCAGTACTTC. The genes are TRBV29-1 and TRBJ2-5, with 11 bases fitting TRBD2. The CDR3 totals 17 residues. V gave up 3 bases and J gave up 5 bases; unmatched junction bases: 14. Germline values: CDR1 SQVTM, CDR2 ANQGSEA.

This chain uses TRBV5-1 with TRBJ2-3, with 7 bases fitting TRBD2. Losses at the gene ends were 1 base for V and 0 bases for J; bases not matched to a gene: 8. There are 17 residues in the CDR3. The germline V gene has CDR1 SGHRS and CDR2 YFSETQ. The chain's CDR3 is CASSLNGASGSTDTQYF. DNA of the CDR3: TGCGCCAGCAGCTTGAACGGGGCTAGCGGAAGCACAGATACGCAGTATTTT.

This clone was detected a few times. The CDR3: CASSPPGRNEQFF. The CDR3 DNA is TGTGCCAGCAGCCCCCCAGGGAGAAATGAGCAGTTCTTC. This rearrangement joins TRBV7-9 to TRBJ2-1, with D perhaps TRBD1 or TRBD2 (5 bases each). V lost 5 bases and J lost 7, with 12 bases in between. The CDR3 has 13 amino acids. In germline, CDR1 is SEHNR, CDR2 FQNEAQ (reference sequence).

The chain employs TRBV7-8 and TRBJ2-3; 8 positions match TRBD1. Germline V lookup: CDR1 SGHVS, CDR2 FQNEAQ. The CDR3 runs 14 residues. The trim removed 5 bases at V and 9 bases at J, leaving 10 bases unmatched. As DNA, the CDR3 is TGTGCCAGCAGCCCGACAGGGGAAGGAGACACGCAGTATTTT. Translating it yields CASSPTGEGDTQYF.

This sequence joins TRBV5-1 and TRBJ1-1, with no clear D. The V end lost 0 bases, the J end lost 1 base, and 10 bases lay between the germline ends. The CDR3 spans 15 residues. In germline, CDR1 is SGHRS, CDR2 YFSETQ. CDR3 amino acids: CASSLVPAGNTEAFF. CDR3 nucleotide sequence: TGCGCCAGCAGCTTGGTCCCTGCAGGGAACACTGAAGCTTTCTTT.